The TCR beta chain under discussion was sequenced for a study of cytotoxic CD8 clonotypes in ibrutinib-treated CLL. Overall study: Specimens for response were gathered following a median around a year of therapy, spanning 6 to 36.

Turning to this clone: What it binds is unknown.

The V gene's germline CDR1 is SGHRS and CDR2 YFSETQ. This CDR3 spans 17 amino acids. V was clipped by 2 bases and J by 4 bases, with 16 bases between them. The repertoire was sequenced with immunoSEQ multiplex PCR; TCRdb's copy has only in-frame clones and lacks some. The sample holds about 160,000 clones, roughly 80% seen once. Study-wide results and limits: Clonality measured at baseline exceeded age-matched healthy donors, tracking circulating CD8+ T-cell counts. Sustained-remission patients were sampled at one set of times and progressing patients at different ones.

The input for sequencing was PBMCs, taken after 12 months of ibrutinib treatment. The chain couples TRBV5-1 to TRBJ2-6; D tentatively fits TRBD1 or TRBD2 (5 bases each). The receptor comes from a human donor with chronic lymphocytic leukemia. CDR3 loop: CASSLGYRTGGANVLTF. The CDR3, as DNA: TGCGCCAGCAGCTTAGGGTACAGGACGGGAGGGGCCAACGTCCTGACTTTC.